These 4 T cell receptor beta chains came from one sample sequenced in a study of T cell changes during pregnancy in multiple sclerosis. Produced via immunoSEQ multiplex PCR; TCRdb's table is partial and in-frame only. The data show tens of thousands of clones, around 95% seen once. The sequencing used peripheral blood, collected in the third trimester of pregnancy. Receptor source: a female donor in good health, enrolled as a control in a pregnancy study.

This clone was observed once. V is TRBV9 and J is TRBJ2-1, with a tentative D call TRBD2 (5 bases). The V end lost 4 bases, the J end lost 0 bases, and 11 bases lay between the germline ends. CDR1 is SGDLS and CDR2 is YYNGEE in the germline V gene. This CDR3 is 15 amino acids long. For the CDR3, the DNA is TGTGCCAGCAGCCCCTTCAGCGGCTCCTACAATGAGCAGTTCTTC. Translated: CASSPFSGSYNEQFF.

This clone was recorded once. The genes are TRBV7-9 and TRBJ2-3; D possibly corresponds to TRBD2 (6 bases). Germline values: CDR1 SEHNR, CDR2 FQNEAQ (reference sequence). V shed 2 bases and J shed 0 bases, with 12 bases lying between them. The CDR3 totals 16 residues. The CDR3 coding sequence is TGTGCCAGCAGCTTAACTCGGAGCGGGAGCACAGATACGCAGTATTTT. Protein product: CASSLTRSGSTDTQYF. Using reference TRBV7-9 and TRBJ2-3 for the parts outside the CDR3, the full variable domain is DTGVSQNPRHKITKRGQNVTFRCDPISEHNRLYWYRQTLGQGPEFLTYFQNEAQLEKSRLLSDRFSAERPKGSFSTLEIQRTEQGDSAMYLCASSLTRSGSTDTQYFGPGTRLTVL.

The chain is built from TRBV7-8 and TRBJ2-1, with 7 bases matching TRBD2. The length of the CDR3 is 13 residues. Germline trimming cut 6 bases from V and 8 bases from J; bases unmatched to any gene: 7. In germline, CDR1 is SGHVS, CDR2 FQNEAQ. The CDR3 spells CASRGGTNHEQFF. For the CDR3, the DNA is TGTGCCAGCAGGGGCGGGACTAATCATGAGCAGTTCTTC.

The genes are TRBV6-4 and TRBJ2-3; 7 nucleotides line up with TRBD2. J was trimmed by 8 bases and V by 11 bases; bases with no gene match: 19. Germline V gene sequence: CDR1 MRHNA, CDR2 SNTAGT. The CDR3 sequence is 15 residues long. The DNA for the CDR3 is TGTGCCCCCTACGGGGCGGGGGTTTACCAAGGTACGCAGTATTTT. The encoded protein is CAPYGAGVYQGTQYF.